This TCR beta chain appears in the sequencing data of a study of early stage breast cancer tumors. About the study: Of fewer than 20 invasive breast tumors, about a dozen were hormone receptor-positive, HER2-negative. Among approximately twelve ER+/PR+/HER2- tumors, eight were ductal, four lobular. Study-wide results and limits: Most shared enriched TCRB sequences were commonly generated ones.

Trimming removed 1 base from V and 2 bases from J; junction bases left unmatched: 5. The V gene's germline CDR1 is KGHSH and CDR2 LQKENI. CDR3 length equals 16 residues. Each sample had two DNA replicates, approximately 0.49 ug blood or around 1.6 ug tissue. TCRdb keeps only in-frame clones here, not all; method: immunoSEQ multiplex PCR. The sample shows about 29,000 clones, approximately 84% of them seen only once. There are a few counts of this clone. Its antigen is undetermined. Sequencing used blood. The V gene is TRBV18, the J gene TRBJ2-1, with TRBD2 matching over 7 bases. This clonotype was obtained from a person in their fifties with breast cancer. CDR3 nucleotides: TGTGCCAGCTCACCACGGGTGGCGGGGGCCTACAATGAGCAGTTCTTC. Translated, it gives CASSPRVAGAYNEQFF. The variable domain in full, completed from reference TRBV18 and TRBJ2-1, reads NAGVMQNPRHLVRRRGQEARLRCSPMKGHSHVYWYRQLPEEGLKFMVYLQKENIIDESGMPKERFSAEFPKEGPSILRIQQVVRGDSAAYFCASSPRVAGAYNEQFFGPGTRLTVL.